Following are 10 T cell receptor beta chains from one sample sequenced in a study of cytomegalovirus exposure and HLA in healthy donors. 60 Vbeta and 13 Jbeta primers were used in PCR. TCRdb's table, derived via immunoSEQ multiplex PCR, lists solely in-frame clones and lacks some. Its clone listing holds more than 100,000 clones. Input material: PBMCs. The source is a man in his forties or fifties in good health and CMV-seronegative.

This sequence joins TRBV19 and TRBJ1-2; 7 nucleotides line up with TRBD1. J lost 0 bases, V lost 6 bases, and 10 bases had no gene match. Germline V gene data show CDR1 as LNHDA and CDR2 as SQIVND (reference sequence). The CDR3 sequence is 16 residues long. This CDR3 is CASSPSGTEANYGYTF. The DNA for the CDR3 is TGTGCCAGTAGCCCTAGTGGGACAGAGGCTAACTATGGCTACACCTTC.

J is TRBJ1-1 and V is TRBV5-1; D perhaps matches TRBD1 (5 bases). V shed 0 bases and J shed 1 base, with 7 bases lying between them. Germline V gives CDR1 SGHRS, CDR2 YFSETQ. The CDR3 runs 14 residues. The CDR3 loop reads CASSLDRPNTEAFF. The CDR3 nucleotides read TGCGCCAGCAGCTTGGACAGGCCGAACACTGAAGCTTTCTTT.

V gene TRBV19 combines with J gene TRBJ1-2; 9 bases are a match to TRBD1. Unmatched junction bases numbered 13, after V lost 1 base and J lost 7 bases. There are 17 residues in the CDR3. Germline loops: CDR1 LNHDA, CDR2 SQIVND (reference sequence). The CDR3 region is CASSIAQSTGGTSGYTF. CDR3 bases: TGTGCCAGTAGTATAGCCCAATCGACAGGGGGAACGTCTGGCTACACCTTC.

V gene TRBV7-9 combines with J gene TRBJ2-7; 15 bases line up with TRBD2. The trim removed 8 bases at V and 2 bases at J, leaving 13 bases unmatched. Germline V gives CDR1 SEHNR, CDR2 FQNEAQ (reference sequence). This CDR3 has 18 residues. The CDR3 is CASGGLAGGRLPPYEQYF. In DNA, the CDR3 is TGTGCCAGCGGCGGACTAGCGGGGGGGCGACTCCCACCCTACGAGCAGTACTTC.

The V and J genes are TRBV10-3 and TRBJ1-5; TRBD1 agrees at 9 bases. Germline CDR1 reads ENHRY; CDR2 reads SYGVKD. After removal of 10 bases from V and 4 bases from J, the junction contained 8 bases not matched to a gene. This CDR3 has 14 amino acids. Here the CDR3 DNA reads TGTGCCACAGCCGGGACAGGGAAGAATCAGCCCCAGCATTTT. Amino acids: CATAGTGKNQPQHF.

CDR3 loop: CASSLGSGRDTEAFF. The CDR3 region has the DNA TGCGCCAGCAGCTTGGGGTCAGGGAGGGACACTGAAGCTTTCTTT. This chain connects TRBV5-1 to TRBJ1-1, with TRBD1 as a possible D gene (5 bases). Per the germline V gene, CDR1 is SGHRS and CDR2 is YFSETQ. V lost 0 bases to trimming and J lost 3 bases, with 12 bases between them. CDR3 length: 15 residues.

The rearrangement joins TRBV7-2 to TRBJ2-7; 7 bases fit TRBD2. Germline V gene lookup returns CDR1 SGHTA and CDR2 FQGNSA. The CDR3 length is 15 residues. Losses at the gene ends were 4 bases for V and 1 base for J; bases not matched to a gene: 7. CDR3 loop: CASSSNSGPSYEQYF. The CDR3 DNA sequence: TGTGCCAGCAGCTCGAATAGCGGGCCTTCCTACGAGCAGTACTTC. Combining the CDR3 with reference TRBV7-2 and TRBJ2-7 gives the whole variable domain GAGVSQSPSNKVTEKGKDVELRCDPISGHTALYWYRQSLGQGLEFLIYFQGNSAPDKSGLPSDRFSAERTGGSVSTLTIQRTQQEDSAVYLCASSSNSGPSYEQYFGPGTRLTVT.

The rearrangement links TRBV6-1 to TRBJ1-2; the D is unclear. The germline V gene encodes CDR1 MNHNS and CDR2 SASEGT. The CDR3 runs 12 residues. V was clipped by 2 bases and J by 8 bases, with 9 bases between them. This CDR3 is CASSEIQRGYTF. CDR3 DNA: TGTGCCAGCAGTGAAATTCAGCGGGGCTACACCTTC.

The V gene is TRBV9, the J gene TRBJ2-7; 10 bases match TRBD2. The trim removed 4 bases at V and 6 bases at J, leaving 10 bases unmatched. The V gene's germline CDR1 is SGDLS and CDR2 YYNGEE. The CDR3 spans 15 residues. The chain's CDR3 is CASSPGLASDFEQYF. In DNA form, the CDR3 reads TGTGCCAGCAGCCCGGGACTAGCGTCAGATTTCGAGCAGTACTTC.

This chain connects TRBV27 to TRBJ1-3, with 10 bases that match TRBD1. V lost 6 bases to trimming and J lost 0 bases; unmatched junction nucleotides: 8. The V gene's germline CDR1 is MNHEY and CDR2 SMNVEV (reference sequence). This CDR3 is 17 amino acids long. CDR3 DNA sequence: TGTGCCAGCAGGCGGGGGGGGACAGGGGCCTCTGGAAACACCATATATTTT. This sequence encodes CASRRGGTGASGNTIYF.